This T cell receptor beta chain derives from a study of CD8 T cells in Susac syndrome. This CDR3 has 17 residues. Trimming took off 1 base at V and 4 bases at J, with 17 bases between the two ends. Germline V gene data show CDR1 as SGDLS and CDR2 as YYNGEE. The RNA, 0.5 to 1 ug, was put through reverse transcription using random hexamers. Amplification of TCR beta CDR3 was carried out by immunoSEQ multiplex PCR, which covered 54 Vbeta and 13 Jbeta segments. TCRdb re-derived calls from the immunoSEQ multiplex PCR reads in MiXCR, one entry per CDR3 protein. The sample records 100,000 to 150,000 distinct CDR3 sequences, about 95% being singletons. Sequencing of TCR beta was undertaken in CD8+ and CD4+ T cells derived from blood. Healthy donors acted as controls, with matching for age and sex. TEMRA cells were FACS-enriched, unlike CD8+ and CD4+ T cells, which were negatively isolated.

Sequences were obtained from CD4+ T cells from PBMCs. The sequence came from a human donor in good health. The chain carries TRBV9 and TRBJ2-2; tentatively, D is TRBD1 (5 bases). The CDR3 DNA sequence: TGTGCCAGCAGCGTATTAGCAGGGTCGGGTTTCACCGGGGAGCTGTTTTTT. Amino acids: CASSVLAGSGFTGELFF.